These 14 T cell receptor beta chains share one sample of origin, sequenced in a study of control samples from healthy donors and cancer patients. Sequencing used immunoSEQ multiplex PCR; TCRdb keeps in-frame clones, though not all of them. The data hold over 200,000 clones, with about four fifths observed a single time. Sequencing used PBMCs. These receptors originate from a woman aged 55-70 years with lung cancer.

The rearrangement joins TRBV10-1 to TRBJ1-2; 9 bases are a match to TRBD1. This CDR3 is built from 13 residues. From germline, CDR1 is WNHNN and CDR2 SYGVQD (reference sequence). Unmatched junction bases numbered 2, after V lost 3 bases and J lost 6 bases. CDR3 nucleotide sequence: TGCGCCAGCAGTGACACAGGGGGCAATGGCTACACCTTC. Its translation: CASSDTGGNGYTF.

This chain joins TRBV15 and TRBJ1-5; D uncertain. Germline CDR1 and CDR2: LNHNV and YYDKDF (reference sequence). The CDR3 extends over 16 amino acids. Trimming cost V 1 base and J 0 bases, with 10 bases left between them. The CDR3 loop is CATSRGSDVSNQPQHF. As DNA, the CDR3 is TGTGCCACCAGCAGAGGGTCGGACGTTAGCAATCAGCCCCAGCATTTT.

V usage is TRBV3-1 (or the pseudogene TRBV3-2) and J usage is TRBJ2-3, with TRBD2 matching 8 bases. CDR3 length: 15 amino acids. Germline trimming cut 4 bases from V and 7 bases from J; bases unmatched to any gene: 10. CDR1 LGHDT and CDR2 YNNKEL come from the germline V gene (reference sequence). The CDR3, as DNA: TGTGCCAGCAGCCCCTATAGCGGGGCGTCCCATACGCAGTATTTT. Its protein is CASSPYSGASHTQYF.

The chain uses TRBV7-8 and TRBJ1-1; unclear D gene. CDR1 and CDR2 from the germline V gene are SGHVS and FQNEAQ. CDR3 length equals 15 residues. The V and J ends lost 0 bases and 4 bases respectively, with 12 bases between them. The CDR3 DNA reads as TGTGCCAGCAGCTTAGCGGGCTCTGGCGGCACTGAAGCTTTCTTT. This codes for CASSLAGSGGTEAFF.

This rearrangement joins TRBV27 to TRBJ2-7; D remains ambiguous. This CDR3 is built from 16 residues. The germline V gene has CDR1 MNHEY and CDR2 SMNVEV (reference sequence). V lost 3 bases and J lost 2, with 17 bases in between. The CDR3, as DNA: TGTGCCAGCAGTTTGAAAGGACCGGCCCCCACCTACGAGCAGTACTTC. This translates into CASSLKGPAPTYEQYF.

The rearrangement uses TRBV9 and TRBJ1-6, with D unclear. Germline V gives CDR1 SGDLS, CDR2 YYNGEE. The V and J ends lost 0 bases and 5 bases respectively, with 6 bases between them. CDR3 length equals 14 residues. The DNA for the CDR3 is TGTGCCAGCAGCGTAGGAGGAAATAATTCACCCCTCCACTTT. It codes for CASSVGGNNSPLHF.

This clone has just a few counts. The chain couples TRBV10-2 to TRBJ1-2; TRBD1 aligns across 10 bases. The CDR3 spans 12 residues. The germline CDR1 and CDR2 sequences are WSHSY and SAAADI. V lost 11 bases and J lost 8; bases outside the gene matches: 8. CDR3 DNA: TGCGCCGGGACCGGGACAGGGGTCGGCTACACCTTC. It codes for CAGTGTGVGYTF.

This clone was recorded only once. This sequence joins TRBV5-1 and TRBJ1-4; a possible D gene is TRBD1 (6 bases). The CDR3 has 15 amino acids. Trimming took 3 bases from V and 0 from J, leaving 9 bases between them. The V gene's germline CDR1 is SGHRS and CDR2 YFSETQ. CDR3 loop: CASSSDRPTNEKLFF. CDR3 bases: TGCGCCAGCAGCTCGGACAGACCAACTAATGAAAAACTGTTTTTT.

The chain links TRBV24-1 to TRBJ2-1, with no clear D. From germline, CDR1 is KGHDR and CDR2 SFDVKD. The CDR3 is 14 amino acids. The V end was cut by 4 bases, the J end by 7 bases, with 13 bases between. The CDR3 DNA sequence: TGTGCCACCAGTGACCTTATACTCGGGAATGAGCAGTTCTTC. Amino acids: CATSDLILGNEQFF.

The genes are TRBV19 and TRBJ2-7; possible D gene TRBD2, 5 bases. The ends were cut back, 3 bases at V and 7 bases at J, with 13 bases in the middle. Germline V gene sequence: CDR1 LNHDA, CDR2 SQIVND (reference sequence). This CDR3 has 13 residues. The CDR3 spells CASSIRRDMEQYF. The DNA for the CDR3 is TGTGCCAGTAGTATCCGACGGGATATGGAGCAGTACTTC.

The gene calls are TRBV4-1 and TRBJ2-2, with D perhaps being TRBD1 or TRBD2 (5 bases each). V was pared by 0 bases and J by 3 bases, with 11 bases between. CDR1 MGHRA and CDR2 YSYEKL come from the germline V gene. This CDR3 is 16 amino acids long. The CDR3 is CASSQDSGPYTGELFF. The CDR3 bases are TGCGCCAGCAGCCAAGATTCGGGGCCCTACACCGGGGAGCTGTTTTTT.

V is TRBV9 and J is TRBJ2-3; D ambiguous. Per the germline V gene, CDR1 is SGDLS and CDR2 is YYNGEE. Trimming took off 3 bases at V and 0 bases at J, with 11 bases between the two ends. CDR3 length equals 15 residues. For the CDR3, the DNA is TGTGCCAGCAGCGCCCAAGAAGGTAGCACAGATACGCAGTATTTT. This codes for CASSAQEGSTDTQYF. Complete variable domain (other parts from reference TRBV9 and TRBJ2-3): DSGVTQTPKHLITATGQRVTLRCSPRSGDLSVYWYQQSLDQGLQFLIQYYNGEERAKGNILERFSAQQFPDLHSELNLSSLELGDSALYFCASSAQEGSTDTQYFGPGTRLTVL.

This clone is a singleton in its sample. The chain has TRBV10-3 and TRBJ1-1; 7 positions match TRBD1. This CDR3 spans 13 amino acids. Trimming at V came to 9 bases and at J to 5 bases, leaving 9 bases not matched to a gene. Per germline, CDR1 ENHRY and CDR2 SYGVKD. The DNA for the CDR3 is TGTGCCATAAACTACCAGGGGGGAACTGAAGCTTTCTTT. Protein product: CAINYQGGTEAFF.

This clone was counted ten times or more. Other DNA sequences in this sample translate to the same CDR3. V gene TRBV27 combines with J gene TRBJ1-1; the D gene is possibly TRBD1 (6 bases). The CDR3 runs to 15 residues. Germline lookup yields CDR1 MNHEY and CDR2 SMNVEV (reference sequence). With 3 bases removed from V and 0 bases from J, the gap between germline ends came to 11 bases. CDR3 sequence reads: CASSLGGRLNTEAFF. As DNA, the CDR3 is TGTGCCAGCAGTTTGGGGGGCAGGCTGAACACTGAAGCTTTCTTT.